The sequence of this T cell receptor beta chain was determined in a study of T cell responses to AZD1222 COVID-19 vaccine. The CDR3 spans 16 residues. J was trimmed by 3 bases and V by 1 base; bases with no gene match: 6. Germline CDR1 SGHAT, CDR2 FQDESV (reference sequence). Data came from immunoSEQ multiplex PCR; TCRdb stores just in-frame clones and leaves some out. The sample has some 150,000 clones, about 87% seen once. The sequence derives from an adult who received the AZD1222 COVID-19 vaccine. J is TRBJ2-7 and V is TRBV11-1; 10 positions agree with TRBD2. This specimen consisted of peripheral blood, obtained 28 days after the second AZD1222 dose. The CDR3 DNA reads TGTGCCAGCAGCTTAGTGGCTAGCGGGAGATACTACGAGCAGTACTTC. It is translated as CASSLVASGRYYEQYF. The whole variable domain, filled in from reference TRBV11-1 and TRBJ2-7, reads EAEVAQSPRYKITEKSQAVAFWCDPISGHATLYWYRQILGQGPELLVQFQDESVVDDSQLPKDRFSAERLKGVDSTLKIQPAELGDSAMYLCASSLVASGRYYEQYFGPGTRLTVT.